This is a list of T cell receptor beta chains from one sample in a study of cytomegalovirus exposure and HLA in healthy donors. The method was immunoSEQ multiplex PCR; TCRdb's version includes in-frame clones alone and lacks a portion of them. The repertoire has about 140,000 clones, 60% to 80% of them found once; the top ten carry 4.5% to 6%. The sequenced material came from PBMCs. These TCRs come from a male donor in good health and CMV-seronegative. CDR3s include the opening cysteine and the closing phenylalanine or tryptophan. The D gene is left open where the match is weak. Clone size appears in some rows only: once, few, many, or a class for an expanded clone.

TGTGCCAGCAGCGAACAGGGGAAAGGGGGCAATCAGCCCCAGCATTTT	CASSEQGKGGNQPQHF	TRBJ1-5	16	NA	TRBD1	TRBV5-8
TGTGCCAGCAGTGAAATTTCGGCCGGGCAGCCCCAGCATTTT	CASSEISAGQPQHF	TRBJ1-5	14	few	NA	TRBV6-1
TGTGCCAGCAGTGGGGCGACCTACGAGCAGTACTTC	CASSGATYEQYF	TRBJ2-7	12	NA	NA	TRBV6-1
TGTGCCAGCAGCCCTAGCAGGCGGCAGAAGAACACTGAAGCTTTCTTT	CASSPSRRQKNTEAFF	TRBJ1-1	16	NA	NA	TRBV7-9
TGTGCCAGTAGCCTGAGGGAATTGAACACTGAAGCTTTCTTT	CASSLRELNTEAFF	TRBJ1-1	14	NA	NA	TRBV19
TGTGCCAGCAGCTTCGGGGGTTACAATGAGCAGTTCTTC	CASSFGGYNEQFF	TRBJ2-1	13	NA	NA	TRBV5-6
TGTGCCAGCAGCTTGTTATTCGGGAACCAAGAGACCCAGTACTTC	CASSLLFGNQETQYF	TRBJ2-5	15	few	NA	TRBV5-6
TGCGCCAGCAGCACTGGACAGGGCAACACTGAAGCTTTCTTT	CASSTGQGNTEAFF	TRBJ1-1	14	NA	TRBD1	TRBV5-1
TGTGCCAGCAGTCCCAGGGGGCTATATGGCTACACCTTC	CASSPRGLYGYTF	TRBJ1-2	13	NA	TRBD1	TRBV27
TGCGCCAGCAGCCAAACCGCCGGGACAGCAACGCCCAACACTGAAGCTTTCTTT	CASSQTAGTATPNTEAFF	TRBJ1-1	18	NA	TRBD1	TRBV4-1
TGTGCCATCAGTGAGTCCCGGACAGGGCCAACTAATGAAAAACTGTTTTTT	CAISESRTGPTNEKLFF	TRBJ1-4	17	NA	TRBD1	TRBV10-3